These T cell receptor beta chains were read from a single sample in a study of human T cells and chemical hapten exposure. TCRdb redid the calling of the RACE reads with MiXCR, one entry per CDR3 protein. Here the sample spans 150,000 to 200,000 distinct CDR3 sequences, about 15% being singletons. The input for sequencing was whole blood, taken in connection with sensitization to the hapten diphenylcyclopropenone (DPC). Receptor source: a woman aged 25 to 39 with alopecia areata. Some clones in this sample may be carry-over from other donors' samples. Each CDR3 is given with its conserved first and last residue. Fields, in order: V gene, clone size, J gene, D gene, CDR3 length, CDR3 protein, CDR3 DNA. A D gene is named only where the DNA matches it firmly. Expanded clones get a size class; other rows say once, few or many, or leave the size out.

TRBV3-1	few	TRBJ1-4	.	14	CASSQTGQSEKLFF	TGTGCCAGCAGCCAAACAGGGCAAAGCGAAAAACTGTTTTTT
TRBV18	.	TRBJ1-5	.	16	CASSLNRDSSNQPQHF	TGTGCCAGCTCACTCAACAGGGACTCAAGCAATCAGCCCCAGCATTTT
TRBV7-9	.	TRBJ1-4	TRBD1	15	CASIVSGTGSEKLFF	TGTGCCAGCATCGTTAGCGGGACAGGGAGTGAAAAACTGTTTTTT
TRBV18	few	TRBJ1-5	.	17	CASSPLPTVVSNQSQHF	TGTGCCAGCTCGCCACTACCGACAGTCGTTAGCAATCAGTCCCAGCATTTT
TRBV5-6	few	TRBJ1-1	TRBD1	14	CASSLVRGDTEAFF	TGTGCCAGCAGCTTGGTCAGGGGGGATACTGAAGCTTTCTTT
TRBV6-5	.	TRBJ1-6	TRBD1	15	CASSRDRGNLSPLHF	TGTGCCAGCAGTCGCGACAGGGGCAATCTTTCACCCCTCCACTTT
TRBV7-9	.	TRBJ1-1	.	14	CASSRSTEETEAFF	TGTGCCAGCAGTCGATCGACAGAGGAAACTGAAGCTTTCTTT
TRBV5-4	.	TRBJ2-5	TRBD2	13	CASSPTSGETQYF	TGTGCCAGCAGCCCCACTAGCGGGGAGACCCAGTACTTC
TRBV18	few	TRBJ1-1	TRBD1	14	CASSPDRGNTEAFF	TGTGCCAGCTCACCCGACAGGGGGAACACTGAAGCTTTCTTT
TRBV20-1	.	TRBJ2-2	.	16	CSARDHRGAHTGELFF	TGCAGTGCTAGAGATCACCGGGGGGCCCACACCGGGGAGCTGTTTTTT
TRBV9	.	TRBJ2-7	TRBD2	15	CASSVGPSGGLEQYF	TGTGCCAGCAGCGTAGGTCCTAGCGGGGGGCTCGAGCAGTACTTC
TRBV28	.	TRBJ1-2	.	15	CASFARLPVHYGYTF	TGTGCCAGCTTTGCCAGGCTGCCCGTTCACTATGGCTACACCTTC
TRBV18	few	TRBJ1-2	.	14	CASSPTSKGDGYTF	TGTGCCAGCTCACCAACGAGTAAGGGAGATGGCTACACCTTC
TRBV6-2/TRBV6-3	many	TRBJ1-2	.	17	CASSYAGHLFINYGYTF	TGTGCCAGCAGTTACGCGGGACACCTTTTTATTAACTATGGCTACACCTTC
TRBV10-3	.	TRBJ2-1	.	15	CAISESLGPPHEQFF	TGTGCCATCAGTGAGTCGTTGGGTCCCCCGCATGAGCAGTTCTTC
TRBV7-9	.	TRBJ1-5	TRBD1	16	CASSEGTGNSNQPQHF	TGTGCCAGCAGCGAAGGGACAGGGAATAGCAATCAGCCCCAGCATTTT
TRBV2	.	TRBJ1-2	.	13	CASSGAVDYGYTF	TGTGCCAGCAGTGGGGCGGTTGACTATGGCTACACCTTC
TRBV20-1	many	TRBJ1-2	.	11	CSATYSYGYTF	TGCAGTGCTACCTACAGCTATGGCTACACCTTC
TRBV29-1	.	TRBJ1-1	.	13	CSVAPDLNTEAFF	TGCAGCGTTGCGCCGGACTTGAACACTGAAGCTTTCTTT
TRBV19	few	TRBJ1-4	.	14	CASSILSAGEKLFF	TGTGCCAGTAGTATATTGAGCGCTGGCGAAAAACTGTTTTTT
TRBV10-3	.	TRBJ2-1	.	18	CAISESRGTGPLYNEQFF	TGTGCCATCAGTGAGTCGAGGGGTACAGGGCCTCTCTACAATGAGCAGTTCTTC
TRBV6-2/TRBV6-3	.	TRBJ2-5	.	14	CASRPLDSIETQYF	TGTGCCAGCCGGCCCCTGGACAGCATCGAGACCCAGTACTTC